These T cell receptor beta chains were read from a single sample in a study of shared clonotypes between healthy human individuals. Clones were read by immunoSEQ multiplex PCR, and TCRdb kept only the in-frame ones, dropping some. This table holds about 2.4 million clones, 80% to 95% found once. Sequencing was done on a sample of naive CD4+ T cells from PBMCs. All receptors derive from a man aged 18 to 29 in good health. Some clones in this sample may be carry-over from other donors' samples. The CDR3 runs from the conserved cysteine through the conserved F or W. The D gene is left open where the match is weak. Clone size is shown for a subset of rows, as once, few, many or a class of expanded clone.

size: once; D: .; J: TRBJ2-5; V: TRBV5-1; DNA: TGCGCCAGCAGCTTGGCCGAGGGGCGAGAGACCCAGTACTTC; CDR3: CASSLAEGRETQYF
size: .; D: TRBD2; J: TRBJ2-7; V: TRBV10-3; DNA: TGTGCCATCAGCCCAGGGACTAGCGGGACCTACGAGCAGTACTTC; CDR3: CAISPGTSGTYEQYF
size: .; D: .; J: TRBJ2-3; V: TRBV7-6; DNA: TGTGCCAGCAGCCTCTACACTAGGGACGCGGATACGCAGTATTTT; CDR3: CASSLYTRDADTQYF
size: .; D: TRBD1; J: TRBJ1-1; V: TRBV5-1; DNA: TGCGCCAGCAGCTGGGGACAGGGGCGCATTGAAGCTTTCTTT; CDR3: CASSWGQGRIEAFF
size: .; D: TRBD1; J: TRBJ2-7; V: TRBV6-5; DNA: TGTGCCAGCAGAGGGACAGGTGCCTACGAGCAGTACTTC; CDR3: CASRGTGAYEQYF
size: .; D: TRBD2; J: TRBJ2-3; V: TRBV30; DNA: TGTGCCTGGAGCATTAGGAGGGGAGGGTTAGATACGCAGTATTTT; CDR3: CAWSIRRGGLDTQYF
size: .; D: TRBD2; J: TRBJ2-7; V: TRBV9; DNA: TGTGCCAGCAGCGTAGGGCTAGCGGGAGGCCATTCCTACGAGCAGTACTTC; CDR3: CASSVGLAGGHSYEQYF
size: .; D: .; J: TRBJ2-2; V: TRBV18; DNA: TGTGCCAGCTCCCCCTCCGTGCACGACACCGGGGAGCTGTTTTTT; CDR3: CASSPSVHDTGELFF
size: .; D: .; J: TRBJ2-5; V: TRBV30; DNA: TGTGCCTGGAGTCCACAGAGCGGCTCCCAGTACTTC; CDR3: CAWSPQSGSQYF
size: .; D: .; J: TRBJ2-4; V: TRBV5-1; DNA: TGCGCCAGCAGCTTGTCCCAAAGTTCGGACATTCAGTACTTC; CDR3: CASSLSQSSDIQYF